Below, one T cell receptor beta chain is given with its context. What it binds is unknown. These data originate in a study of T cells in Graves' hyperthyroidism and ophthalmopathy. The study, taken as a whole, reports: Also found in blood were most expanded thyroid clonotypes above 0.001. Before onset, ophthalmopathy was predicted by the model a median roughly 6.8 months earlier. Separating ophthalmopathy from stable hyperthyroidism was achieved by a 13 V-J model.

TCR beta CDR3 regions were amplified from RNA. Researchers ran a first-round RT-PCR on the TCR CDR3 using the HTBI primer set. TCRdb reanalysed the multiplex PCR reads using MiXCR and keeps one entry per CDR3 protein. The profile covers about 500,000 distinct CDR3 sequences, with roughly 16% appearing a single time and about 31% taken by the ten largest. Germline CDR1 is MDHEN and CDR2 is SYDVKM. The CDR3 runs 16 residues. The ends were cut back, 6 bases at V and 1 base at J, with 17 bases in the middle. A patient was excluded if there was uncontrolled infection, other autoimmune disease, pregnancy or lactation.

The clonotype comes from a woman aged 25 to 39 with Graves' ophthalmopathy. The rearrangement links TRBV28 to TRBJ2-3; D is possibly TRBD1 (6 bases). Sequencing was carried out using blood. For the CDR3, the DNA is TGTGCCAGCAGCCCCGCAGGGGAAGTCGGCACAGATACGCAGTATTTT. As protein: CASSPAGEVGTDTQYF.